The 17 T cell receptor beta chains in this list originate from one sample, sequenced in a study of T cells in Graves' hyperthyroidism and ophthalmopathy. TCR beta CDR3 sequences were amplified from RNA transcripts. With the HTBI primer set, the TCR CDR3 went through a first round of RT-PCR. TCRdb passed the multiplex PCR reads through MiXCR, listing each CDR3 protein once. This sample has 700,000 or so distinct CDR3 sequences, with approximately 16% found just once. The material sequenced was blood. Receptors originate from a man between 18 and 29 years old with Graves' hyperthyroidism.

This clonotype was observed many times. V gene TRBV5-6 combines with J gene TRBJ2-7; D gene ambiguous. Germline values: CDR1 SGHDT, CDR2 YYEEEE. This CDR3 is built from 11 residues. V was pared by 0 bases and J by 5 bases, with 3 bases between. The CDR3: CASSLEHEQYF. CDR3 nucleotides: TGTGCCAGCAGCTTGGAGCACGAGCAGTACTTC.

This clonotype occurred a few times. The V and J genes are TRBV6-1 and TRBJ2-1; 14 bases agree with TRBD2. Trimming removed 5 bases from V and 0 bases from J; junction bases left unmatched: 3. The length of the CDR3 is 17 residues. Germline CDR1 MNHNS, CDR2 SASEGT. Here the CDR3 reads CASSTGTSGSSYNEQFF. CDR3 nucleotides: TGTGCCAGCAGTACCGGGACTAGCGGGAGCTCCTACAATGAGCAGTTCTTC.

This clonotype has at least ten counts. The chain recombines TRBV19 with TRBJ1-2; unclear D gene. The germline gives CDR1 LNHDA, CDR2 SQIVND (reference sequence). V lost 5 bases, J lost 1 base, and 14 bases lay in between. The CDR3 runs to 15 residues. The CDR3, as DNA: TGTGCCAGTAGTCCCCGGTCACGCCATAACTATGGCTACACCTTC. It is translated as CASSPRSRHNYGYTF.

This chain uses TRBV10-3 with TRBJ2-3, with TRBD1 matching over 7 bases. Germline CDR1 ENHRY, CDR2 SYGVKD. The CDR3 is 15 amino acids. J was trimmed by 2 bases and V by 4 bases; bases with no gene match: 6. CDR3 protein: CAISGAGGFTDTQYF. For the CDR3, the DNA is TGTGCCATCAGTGGGGCAGGGGGATTCACAGATACGCAGTATTTT.

Ten or more counts support this clonotype. The CDR3 spells CASSFVHSPYEQYF. DNA of the CDR3: TGTGCCAGCAGTTTTGTACACAGTCCCTACGAGCAGTACTTC. The gene calls are TRBV27 and TRBJ2-7, with D uncertain. The CDR3 extends over 14 amino acids. With 3 bases removed from V and 2 bases from J, the gap between germline ends came to 11 bases. Germline V gene lookup returns CDR1 MNHEY and CDR2 SMNVEV (reference sequence).

This clonotype was seen more than once but under ten times. This chain joins TRBV6-2 or TRBV6-3 and TRBJ2-1; D uncertain. With 2 bases removed from V and 8 bases from J, the gap between germline ends came to 10 bases. The V gene's germline CDR1 is MNHEY and CDR2 SVGEGT. There are 13 residues in the CDR3. CDR3 region: CASSYTLEDEQFF. CDR3 coding DNA: TGTGCCAGCAGTTACACTTTAGAGGATGAGCAGTTCTTC.

This clonotype has a count of ten or more. This chain uses TRBV5-1 with TRBJ2-1, with 7 bases that match TRBD2. The trim removed 2 bases at V and 7 bases at J, leaving 6 bases unmatched. CDR1 and CDR2 (germline): SGHRS, YFSETQ. The CDR3 is 14 amino acids. The CDR3 DNA reads TGCGCCAGCAGCTTAGGAGCGGGGAGAAATGAGCAGTTCTTC. Its translation is CASSLGAGRNEQFF.

Points on this clonotype: A much larger clone is a single base away; this may be a read error. The rearrangement joins TRBV18 to TRBJ1-1; unclear D gene. The CDR3 sequence is 12 residues long. Germline assignment: CDR1 KGHSH and CDR2 LQKENI. Here the CDR3 reads CGSSPLGFEAFF. The CDR3 coding sequence is TGTGGCAGCTCACCCTTGGGGTTTGAAGCTTTCTTT.

This chain uses TRBV28 with TRBJ1-5; 11 bases are shared with TRBD1. Germline values: CDR1 MDHEN, CDR2 SYDVKM. Losses at the gene ends were 8 bases for V and 6 bases for J; bases not matched to a gene: 6. This CDR3 has 14 amino acids. DNA of the CDR3: TGTGCCAGCTACTCCGGGACAGGGGGTCAGCCCCAGCATTTT. Translation: CASYSGTGGQPQHF.

The sample holds many counts of this clonotype. V gene TRBV20-1 combines with J gene TRBJ1-5; D may be TRBD1 (6 bases). Per the germline V gene, CDR1 is DFQATT and CDR2 is SNEGSKA (reference sequence). Trimming took 5 bases from V and 2 from J, leaving 19 bases between them. This CDR3 is 16 amino acids long. The CDR3 region is CSAHDSGVGGNQPQHF. The CDR3 DNA follows: TGCAGTGCTCATGACTCAGGGGTCGGTGGCAATCAGCCCCAGCATTTT.

This clonotype appeared many times. The chain combines TRBV29-1 with TRBJ2-7; D is undetermined. V was trimmed by 4 bases and J by 0 bases, leaving 7 bases between them. Germline CDR1 reads SQVTM; CDR2 reads ANQGSEA. The CDR3 length is 12 residues. In DNA form, the CDR3 reads TGCAGCGTTGGGCGGAGCTCCTACGAGCAGTACTTC. It is translated as CSVGRSSYEQYF.

This clonotype was counted many times. The J gene is TRBJ2-2, the V gene TRBV9; D not resolved. The CDR3 totals 14 residues. Trimming took 0 bases from V and 2 from J, leaving 5 bases between them. In germline, CDR1 is SGDLS, CDR2 YYNGEE. CDR3 sequence: CASSVGLNTGELFF. The DNA for the CDR3 is TGTGCCAGCAGCGTAGGGCTAAACACCGGGGAGCTGTTTTTT. Looking up the rest from reference TRBV9 and TRBJ2-2 gives the full variable domain: DSGVTQTPKHLITATGQRVTLRCSPRSGDLSVYWYQQSLDQGLQFLIQYYNGEERAKGNILERFSAQQFPDLHSELNLSSLELGDSALYFCASSVGLNTGELFFGEGSRLTVL.

The sample holds a few counts of this clonotype. The chain is built from TRBV10-3 and TRBJ1-6; the D gene is possibly TRBD1 (6 bases). The CDR3 spans 14 residues. The V end lost 3 bases, the J end lost 9 bases, and 12 bases lay between the germline ends. Germline V gene lookup returns CDR1 ENHRY and CDR2 SYGVKD. CDR3 bases: TGTGCCATCAGTGACAGGGGCCTTGTTTCACCCCTCCACTTT. The encoded protein is CAISDRGLVSPLHF.

The chain joins TRBV12-3 or TRBV12-4 to TRBJ2-3, with 9 bases aligning to TRBD2. With 4 bases clipped from V and 0 bases from J, the junction kept 5 bases outside the gene matches. There are 16 residues in the CDR3. The CDR3 loop is CASSWTSVSSTDTQYF. The CDR3 DNA sequence: TGTGCCAGCAGTTGGACTAGCGTTTCTAGCACAGATACGCAGTATTTT.

The chain employs TRBV7-9 and TRBJ1-3; TRBD1 is a possible D gene (6 bases). The CDR3 contains 13 residues. Germline-derived CDR1 and CDR2 are SEHNR and FQNEAQ (reference sequence). Trimming left V 5 bases short and J 14 bases short, with 19 bases between. CDR3 loop: CASSLEQGFAVYF. In DNA form, the CDR3 reads TGTGCCAGCAGCCTGGAACAGGGATTCGCCGTATATTTT.

This clonotype was detected ten times or more. The chain recombines TRBV27 with TRBJ2-7; 7 bases match TRBD2. J lost 0 bases, V lost 3 bases, and 5 bases had no gene match. This CDR3 has 15 residues. Germline CDR1 and CDR2: MNHEY and SMNVEV (reference sequence). This CDR3 is CASSFAGEPSYEQYF. CDR3 nucleotide sequence: TGTGCCAGCAGTTTCGCGGGAGAGCCCTCCTACGAGCAGTACTTC.

This clonotype was counted at least ten times. In nucleotides, the CDR3 is TGTGCCAGCAGTTTTACAGGGGGCGCGGACACTGAAGCTTTCTTT. This translates into CASSFTGGADTEAFF. The genes are TRBV28 and TRBJ1-1; 9 bases are shared with TRBD1. The CDR3 is 15 amino acids. V gave up 3 bases and J gave up 3 bases; unmatched junction bases: 5. Germline V gives CDR1 MDHEN, CDR2 SYDVKM.